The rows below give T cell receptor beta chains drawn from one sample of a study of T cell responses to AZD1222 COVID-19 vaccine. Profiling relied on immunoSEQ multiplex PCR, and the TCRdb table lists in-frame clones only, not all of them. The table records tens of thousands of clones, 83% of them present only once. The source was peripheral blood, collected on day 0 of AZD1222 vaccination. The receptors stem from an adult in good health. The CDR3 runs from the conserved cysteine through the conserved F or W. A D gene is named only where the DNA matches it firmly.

CASSAGIGGLGETQYF | TRBJ2-5 | TRBD1 | TRBV5-1
CATSDRIGAQETQYF | TRBJ2-5 | . | TRBV24-1
CASSESLVPYNEQFF | TRBJ2-1 | . | TRBV2
CASSAGGGELFF | TRBJ2-2 | . | TRBV9
CASSLDSTSRNNEQFF | TRBJ2-1 | TRBD2 | TRBV7-3
CASSPLQGPEAFF | TRBJ1-1 | . | TRBV18
CASSPRVIGTDTQYF | TRBJ2-3 | . | TRBV6-5
CAFETGNQETQYF | TRBJ2-5 | TRBD1 | TRBV30
CASSIRNEQFF | TRBJ2-1 | . | TRBV19
CASSHGQAYEQYF | TRBJ2-7 | TRBD1 | TRBV3-1/TRBV3-2
CASSRTTGGGFVTQYF | TRBJ2-5 | TRBD1 | TRBV7-9
CASSNQPQRGPEQYF | TRBJ2-7 | TRBD2 | TRBV5-1
CASSRSPDRGPDNSPLHF | TRBJ1-6 | TRBD1 | TRBV27
CASSYSQGAPYEQYF | TRBJ2-7 | TRBD1 | TRBV6-5
CASSSFTGTGIFEQYF | TRBJ2-7 | TRBD1 | TRBV19
CASSGLVGEAFF | TRBJ1-1 | . | TRBV25-1
CASSWDRAAGELFF | TRBJ2-2 | TRBD1 | TRBV7-9
CSVEDPGLAAGGELFF | TRBJ2-2 | TRBD2 | TRBV29-1
CASTGGGGTGANVLTF | TRBJ2-6 | . | TRBV9
CASSLALGRGGTDTQYF | TRBJ2-3 | TRBD2 | TRBV7-2
CASSFPGDTQYF | TRBJ2-3 | . | TRBV27
CASRSGRNQPQHF | TRBJ1-5 | . | TRBV28
CASSLTDRGGETQYF | TRBJ2-5 | TRBD1 | TRBV5-1
CASSSGPGGSGELFF | TRBJ2-2 | . | TRBV5-6
CATSSLARTQETQYF | TRBJ2-5 | . | TRBV15
CASSRLGFTGEKLFF | TRBJ1-4 | . | TRBV14
CASSNIAGPYEQYF | TRBJ2-7 | TRBD2 | TRBV6-2/TRBV6-3
CAISESKGLTNEKLFF | TRBJ1-4 | . | TRBV10-3
CASSYLRQGTRNQPQHF | TRBJ1-5 | TRBD1 | TRBV6-2/TRBV6-3
CAISESDLAGGLNFEQFF | TRBJ2-1 | TRBD2 | TRBV10-3
CASSQGKKTSGRIVVTGELFF | TRBJ2-2 | TRBD2 | TRBV18
CASSLGTSGGDQPQHF | TRBJ1-5 | . | TRBV19